What follows describes a single TCR beta chain. Its antigen is unknown. The sample originates from a study of T cell responses to AZD1222 COVID-19 vaccine. Study overall: It was second doses at about 4 or about 12 weeks that were pooled. Whole-study findings and limits: Along spike, vaccine-associated CD4 TCRs were found throughout, with dominance at 160-218 and 743-854. Elevations in Spike-specific TCR breadth and depth followed administration of two AZD1222 doses. A mostly white British donor set with more females was recruited, and clonal diversity was possibly underestimated.

The data were produced by immunoSEQ multiplex PCR, yet TCRdb's version contains in-frame clones alone and is incomplete. The repertoire holds 95,000 to 150,000 clones, with around 87% as singletons. There are 15 residues in the CDR3. The specimen comprised peripheral blood, sampled on day 0 of AZD1222 vaccination. This chain uses TRBV21-1 with TRBJ1-2; the table's D call, TRBD1, has no DNA check behind it. TRBV21-1 is given as a pseudogene. This TCR was recovered from an adult in good health. The CDR3 nucleotides read TGTGCCAGCAGCATTAGGGGACAGGGAATGAGAGGCTACACCTTC. This sequence encodes CASSIRGQGMRGYTF.